The rows below give T cell receptor beta chains drawn from one sample of a study of regulatory T cells in long-lasting Graves disease. TCRdb re-analysed the multiplex PCR reads in MiXCR, keeping a single row per CDR3 protein. The table records some 500,000 distinct CDR3 sequences, roughly 14% of them present only once. This sample also belongs to another study, concerning T cells in Graves' hyperthyroidism and ophthalmopathy.

This specimen consisted of peripheral blood mononuclear cells (PBMCs), obtained at new diagnosis, from a patient treated with antithyroid drugs. The origin of the receptors is a young man with Graves disease. Each CDR3 is given with its conserved first and last residue. The D gene is left open where the match is weak. Size is omitted from some rows. Given values are once, few, many or a class for expanded clones.

clone_size: many
j_call: TRBJ1-6
v_call: TRBV11-2
d_call: .
cdr3_nt: TGTGCCAGCAGTTTTAATTCACCCCTCCACTTT
cdr3_aa: CASSFNSPLHF

clone_size: .
j_call: TRBJ2-2
v_call: TRBV19
d_call: TRBD1
cdr3_nt: TGTGCCAGTAGTTACGGACAGGGGCCGAGGAACACCGGGGAGCTGTTTTTT
cdr3_aa: CASSYGQGPRNTGELFF

clone_size: many
j_call: TRBJ2-1
v_call: TRBV11-1
d_call: TRBD2
cdr3_nt: TGTGCCAGCAGCAAGTGGGGGACTAGCGGGAACCATGAGCAGTTCTTC
cdr3_aa: CASSKWGTSGNHEQFF

clone_size: .
j_call: TRBJ1-4
v_call: TRBV4-1
d_call: TRBD1
cdr3_nt: TGCGCCAGCAGCCAGACAGGGGTATCTGAAAAACTGTTTTTT
cdr3_aa: CASSQTGVSEKLFF

clone_size: many
j_call: TRBJ1-5
v_call: TRBV6-1
d_call: .
cdr3_nt: TGTGCCAGCACCGCTTTGGGGCAGCCCCAGCATTTT
cdr3_aa: CASTALGQPQHF

clone_size: many
j_call: TRBJ1-1
v_call: TRBV5-1
d_call: .
cdr3_nt: TGTGCCAGCAGCGGGGTTGGGGGGCGAACTGAAGCTTTCTTT
cdr3_aa: CASSGVGGRTEAFF

clone_size: many
j_call: TRBJ1-5
v_call: TRBV20-1
d_call: .
cdr3_nt: TGCAGTGCTAGCGTGTGGCCACATAGCAATCAGCCCCAGCATTTT
cdr3_aa: CSASVWPHSNQPQHF

clone_size: .
j_call: TRBJ1-6
v_call: TRBV3-1
d_call: .
cdr3_nt: TGTACCAGCAGCCAAGCTGGGACGTCGAATTCACCCCTCCACTTT
cdr3_aa: CTSSQAGTSNSPLHF

clone_size: many
j_call: TRBJ2-5
v_call: TRBV10-1
d_call: .
cdr3_nt: TGCGCCAGCAGTGAGACGGTCCCTGACGGCAAAGAGATCCAGTACTTC
cdr3_aa: CASSETVPDGKEIQYF

clone_size: many
j_call: TRBJ2-7
v_call: TRBV28
d_call: .
cdr3_nt: TGTGCCAGCAGTTCCGACAAAACCTCCTACGAGCAGTACTTC
cdr3_aa: CASSSDKTSYEQYF

clone_size: many
j_call: TRBJ2-6
v_call: TRBV27
d_call: TRBD2
cdr3_nt: TGTGCCAGCAGTTCTAGCGGTAGAACGGGGGCCAACGTCCTGACTTTC
cdr3_aa: CASSSSGRTGANVLTF

clone_size: many
j_call: TRBJ1-1
v_call: TRBV29-1
d_call: .
cdr3_nt: TGCAGCGTTGCAATGGGGCGTGAAGCTTTCTTT
cdr3_aa: CSVAMGREAFF

clone_size: many
j_call: TRBJ1-2
v_call: TRBV27
d_call: .
cdr3_nt: TGTGCCAGCAGGTCGGGACTGCGTACGGATGGCTACACCTTC
cdr3_aa: CASRSGLRTDGYTF

clone_size: .
j_call: TRBJ1-2
v_call: TRBV5-1
d_call: .
cdr3_nt: TGCGCCAGCGGCTTGGATTCCCGGGTCAGCCAAAAGGGGGATGGCTACACCTTC
cdr3_aa: CASGLDSRVSQKGDGYTF

clone_size: .
j_call: TRBJ1-2
v_call: TRBV30
d_call: .
cdr3_nt: TGTGCCTGGAATACGGGGGGTACCTATGGCTACACCTTC
cdr3_aa: CAWNTGGTYGYTF

clone_size: .
j_call: TRBJ2-5
v_call: TRBV20-1
d_call: TRBD2
cdr3_nt: TGCAGTGCTAGTCTCCCGGGACTAGCGGGAGTCCCCCAAGAGACCCAGTACTTC
cdr3_aa: CSASLPGLAGVPQETQYF

clone_size: .
j_call: TRBJ2-5
v_call: TRBV24-1
d_call: .
cdr3_nt: TGTGCCACCAGTGAACAAGAGACCCAGTACTTC
cdr3_aa: CATSEQETQYF

clone_size: many
j_call: TRBJ1-2
v_call: TRBV7-9
d_call: TRBD1
cdr3_nt: TGTGCCAGCAGCCTTGACAGGGTCTACTATGGCTACACCTTC
cdr3_aa: CASSLDRVYYGYTF

clone_size: few
j_call: TRBJ2-7
v_call: TRBV6-5
d_call: TRBD1
cdr3_nt: TGTGCCAGCACTAACTCAGGGGGTGGGGGCTCCTACGAGCAGTACTTC
cdr3_aa: CASTNSGGGGSYEQYF

clone_size: few
j_call: TRBJ1-2
v_call: TRBV24-1
d_call: .
cdr3_nt: TGTGCCACCAGTGGAGGGACGGATGGCTACACCTTC
cdr3_aa: CATSGGTDGYTF

clone_size: few
j_call: TRBJ2-7
v_call: TRBV20-1
d_call: .
cdr3_nt: TGCAGTGCTAGACCGGACGACTCTTCAAAGGGGGAGCAGTACTTC
cdr3_aa: CSARPDDSSKGEQYF

clone_size: many
j_call: TRBJ1-1
v_call: TRBV11-3
d_call: .
cdr3_nt: TGTGCCAGCAGCTTCGGGGTTACCACTGAAGCTTTCTTT
cdr3_aa: CASSFGVTTEAFF

clone_size: few
j_call: TRBJ2-1
v_call: TRBV18
d_call: .
cdr3_nt: TGTGCCAGCTCACCAGTCAGGGAGATTAATGAGCAGTTCTTC
cdr3_aa: CASSPVREINEQFF

clone_size: .
j_call: TRBJ2-1
v_call: TRBV5-1
d_call: .
cdr3_nt: TGCGCCAGCAGCTTGGGGCGATTACGAAGACCATTCAATGAGCAGTTCTTC
cdr3_aa: CASSLGRLRRPFNEQFF

clone_size: many
j_call: TRBJ1-5
v_call: TRBV27
d_call: .
cdr3_nt: TGTGCCAGCAGTGTGGGCAACCCCGGGAGGCCCCAGCATTTT
cdr3_aa: CASSVGNPGRPQHF

clone_size: many
j_call: TRBJ2-7
v_call: TRBV30
d_call: .
cdr3_nt: TGTGCCTGGAGGACGGGACAACGCTCCTACGAGCAGTACTTC
cdr3_aa: CAWRTGQRSYEQYF

clone_size: many
j_call: TRBJ1-1
v_call: TRBV10-2
d_call: .
cdr3_nt: TGCGCCAGCAGTGAAGGGGTTTTGGACACTGAAGCTTTCTTT
cdr3_aa: CASSEGVLDTEAFF

clone_size: .
j_call: TRBJ2-2
v_call: TRBV4-1
d_call: .
cdr3_nt: TGCGCCAGCAGCCAAGGGACGGCGCGCCAGAACACCGGGGAGCTGTTTTTT
cdr3_aa: CASSQGTARQNTGELFF

clone_size: many
j_call: TRBJ1-1
v_call: TRBV2
d_call: TRBD1
cdr3_nt: TGTGCCAGCAGAGACCGGGACAGGGCGAACACTGAAGCTTTCTTT
cdr3_aa: CASRDRDRANTEAFF

clone_size: many
j_call: TRBJ2-7
v_call: TRBV30
d_call: .
cdr3_nt: TGTGCCTGGAGTGACCAGGGGAACGAGCAGTACTTC
cdr3_aa: CAWSDQGNEQYF

clone_size: many
j_call: TRBJ1-5
v_call: TRBV6-9
d_call: .
cdr3_nt: TGTGCCAGCAGTTATTTTGGGGTTAGTCAGCCCCAGCATTTT
cdr3_aa: CASSYFGVSQPQHF

clone_size: .
j_call: TRBJ2-1
v_call: TRBV30
d_call: TRBD2
cdr3_nt: TGTGCCTGGATTGTAGAAGCGGGAGGGTCCTACAATGAGCAGTTCTTC
cdr3_aa: CAWIVEAGGSYNEQFF

clone_size: many
j_call: TRBJ2-6
v_call: TRBV25-1
d_call: TRBD1
cdr3_nt: TGTGCCAGCAGTGGATCCGGGACAGGGATGAGGGCCAACGTCCTGACTTTC
cdr3_aa: CASSGSGTGMRANVLTF

clone_size: .
j_call: TRBJ2-1
v_call: TRBV19
d_call: TRBD2
cdr3_nt: TGTGCCAGTACCCAGCGGGGATTCTACAATGAGCAGTTCTTC
cdr3_aa: CASTQRGFYNEQFF

clone_size: many
j_call: TRBJ2-1
v_call: TRBV7-8
d_call: .
cdr3_nt: TGTGCCAGCATCCGTGGGAGAGCGAGAAGCTCCTACAATGAGCAGTTCTTC
cdr3_aa: CASIRGRARSSYNEQFF

clone_size: many
j_call: TRBJ1-2
v_call: TRBV7-9
d_call: .
cdr3_nt: TGTGCCAGCAGCTTCGGGGCAACGGGGGGCGCGCATGGCTACACCTTC
cdr3_aa: CASSFGATGGAHGYTF

clone_size: .
j_call: TRBJ2-5
v_call: TRBV24-1
d_call: TRBD1
cdr3_nt: TGTGCCACCAGTGATGGGGACAGGGGGCGAATAGAGACCCAGTACTTC
cdr3_aa: CATSDGDRGRIETQYF

clone_size: many
j_call: TRBJ2-2
v_call: TRBV27
d_call: TRBD2
cdr3_nt: TGTGCCAGCAGTTTGAGCGGGAGGGGAACCGGGGAGCTGTTTTTT
cdr3_aa: CASSLSGRGTGELFF

clone_size: .
j_call: TRBJ1-4
v_call: TRBV20-1
d_call: .
cdr3_nt: TGCAGTGTGGGGGGGCTGGGCGAAAAACTGTTTTTT
cdr3_aa: CSVGGLGEKLFF

clone_size: many
j_call: TRBJ1-5
v_call: TRBV24-1
d_call: .
cdr3_nt: TGTGCCACCAGTGATCGGTACGTTAGGAATCAGCCCCAGCATTTT
cdr3_aa: CATSDRYVRNQPQHF

clone_size: many
j_call: TRBJ2-7
v_call: TRBV7-2
d_call: TRBD2
cdr3_nt: TGTGCCAGCAGCCCGGCCGGGACTAGACTTAACGAGCAGTACTTC
cdr3_aa: CASSPAGTRLNEQYF

clone_size: many
j_call: TRBJ2-3
v_call: TRBV7-9
d_call: .
cdr3_nt: TGCGCCAGCAGCTTGTTTTCGGGGGAAGAAACGCAGTATTTT
cdr3_aa: CASSLFSGEETQYF

clone_size: many
j_call: TRBJ2-1
v_call: TRBV7-9
d_call: TRBD2
cdr3_nt: TGTGCCAGCAGCGCCGCTAGCGGGAGGGCCGTAAATGAGCAGTTCTTC
cdr3_aa: CASSAASGRAVNEQFF

clone_size: many
j_call: TRBJ2-7
v_call: TRBV9
d_call: TRBD1
cdr3_nt: TGTGCCAGCAGCCCAACAGGGGTCGGTGCCTACGAGCAGTACTTC
cdr3_aa: CASSPTGVGAYEQYF

clone_size: few
j_call: TRBJ2-2
v_call: TRBV7-9
d_call: TRBD2
cdr3_nt: TGTGCCAGCAGCCCCCCCTGGCGGGAGGTCACCGGGGAGCTGTTTTTT
cdr3_aa: CASSPPWREVTGELFF

clone_size: .
j_call: TRBJ2-2
v_call: TRBV20-1
d_call: .
cdr3_nt: TGCAGTGCTGAAGGGGGGGGTCCGAACACCGGGGAGCTGTTTTTT
cdr3_aa: CSAEGGGPNTGELFF

clone_size: many
j_call: TRBJ1-2
v_call: TRBV20-1
d_call: .
cdr3_nt: TGCAGTGCAGAAACAGGGCGAAATAACTATGGCTACACCTTC
cdr3_aa: CSAETGRNNYGYTF

clone_size: .
j_call: TRBJ1-6
v_call: TRBV5-4
d_call: .
cdr3_nt: TGTGCCAGCAGCCCTCGACAGTCTTTAAATTCACCCCTCCACTTT
cdr3_aa: CASSPRQSLNSPLHF

clone_size: many
j_call: TRBJ2-7
v_call: TRBV29-1
d_call: .
cdr3_nt: TGCAGCGTTGTAGGATCAGACTCCTACGAGCAGTACTTC
cdr3_aa: CSVVGSDSYEQYF

clone_size: many
j_call: TRBJ2-1
v_call: TRBV28
d_call: TRBD2
cdr3_nt: TGTGCCAGCACCGAGACTAGCATTAAGGATGAGCAGTTCTTC
cdr3_aa: CASTETSIKDEQFF

clone_size: few
j_call: TRBJ2-7
v_call: TRBV27
d_call: .
cdr3_nt: TGTGCCAGCAGTTCGCGGGACGGTGGCTCCTACGAGCAGTACTTC
cdr3_aa: CASSSRDGGSYEQYF

clone_size: many
j_call: TRBJ1-1
v_call: TRBV5-6
d_call: .
cdr3_nt: TGTGCCAGCAGCTTGGGTGGCCAGGAGAACACTGAAGCTTTCTTT
cdr3_aa: CASSLGGQENTEAFF

clone_size: many
j_call: TRBJ2-7
v_call: TRBV2
d_call: .
cdr3_nt: TGTGCCAGCAGCTTAGGGCAGGGGACCTACGAGCAGTACTTC
cdr3_aa: CASSLGQGTYEQYF

clone_size: .
j_call: TRBJ2-3
v_call: TRBV30
d_call: TRBD2
cdr3_nt: TGTGCCTGGAGTGTAGGGACTAGCTTGGGTACGCAGTATTTT
cdr3_aa: CAWSVGTSLGTQYF

clone_size: .
j_call: TRBJ2-2
v_call: TRBV3-1
d_call: .
cdr3_nt: TGTGCCAGCACCCAGTTTACAGTCAAAGGTGCCGGGGAGCTGTTTTTT
cdr3_aa: CASTQFTVKGAGELFF